These T cell receptor beta chains were read from a single sample in a study of T-cell memory formation after mild COVID-19. TCRdb itself ran the 5' RACE reads through MiXCR, one entry per CDR3 protein. The sample lists approximately 300,000 distinct CDR3 sequences, 8.2% occurring once. The sample consisted of PBMCs or a T cell subset sorted from them (not recorded which). Receptors were obtained from a man aged 18 to 30 who had mild COVID-19 (a few samples of this study predate the infection). Cell type and time point are not known. CDR3s leave out the opening cysteine and the closing phenylalanine or tryptophan.

j_gene	v_gene	CDR3aa
TRBJ2-1	TRBV3-1	ASSQGLAGGLNNEQF
TRBJ1-1	TRBV12-3/TRBV12-4	ASSLSAAFDTEAF
TRBJ1-5	TRBV20-1	SARVLRRTGMSPSNQPQH
TRBJ1-2	TRBV20-1	SAPQDGYGYT
TRBJ2-7	TRBV12-3/TRBV12-4	ASSPQTGAPYEQY
TRBJ2-6	TRBV4-1	ASSQGFRSGANVLT
TRBJ2-1	TRBV7-2	ASSTTSGGDNEQF
TRBJ2-6	TRBV14	ASSHERAGPSGANVLT
TRBJ2-4	TRBV7-2	ASSPGTSDSKNIQY
TRBJ2-1	TRBV11-1	ASSLGDRGIKNEQF
TRBJ1-5	TRBV6-6	ASSLAEGYSNQPQH
TRBJ2-1	TRBV5-1	ASLAGKEPYNEQF
TRBJ1-5	TRBV20-1	SATPLGSSGQPQH
TRBJ1-5	TRBV27	ASSLGWGGGNQPQH
TRBJ1-1	TRBV2	ASRRTLDPEAF
TRBJ1-1	TRBV7-9	ASSMNPGTEAF
TRBJ1-2	TRBV6-1	ASGKETSNYGYT
TRBJ1-4	TRBV29-1	SVGLGGEKLF
TRBJ1-6	TRBV10-2	ASSEVSNSPLH
TRBJ1-1	TRBV5-1	ASSSNMNTEAF
TRBJ2-7	TRBV9	ASSAGPDGGTYEQY
TRBJ2-1	TRBV12-3/TRBV12-4	ASSFGLAGARYEQF
TRBJ2-5	TRBV12-3/TRBV12-4	ASSLWNSLIVDRRSTQY